Listed below are T cell receptor beta chains from one sample, sequenced in a study of Graves' ophthalmopathy and Graves' hyperthyroidism. In TCRdb, the multiplex PCR reads were re-called with MiXCR into one record per CDR3 protein. The sample records 340,000 or so distinct CDR3 sequences, roughly 16% being singletons. The specimen sequenced was peripheral blood. These receptors were collected from an adult man with Graves' ophthalmopathy. The CDR3 runs from the conserved cysteine through the conserved F or W. Fields, in order: clone size, V gene, D gene, J gene, CDR3 DNA, CDR3 protein. D genes are given only for firm matches. Size tells how often a clone was seen (once, few, many) or the class of an expanded clone, and some rows leave it out.

many,TRBV6-5,TRBD1,TRBJ1-2,TGTGCCAGCAGGAGGGGACAGGGGACGGGCTACACCTTC,CASRRGQGTGYTF
many,TRBV19,TRBD1,TRBJ1-2,TGTGCCAGCACCCCCCGGGACAGGGGATCCGGCGGCTACACCTTC,CASTPRDRGSGGYTF
many,TRBV20-1,TRBD1,TRBJ2-5,TGCAGTGCTCAGGGGGCAGGGGGAGAGACCCAGTACTTC,CSAQGAGGETQYF
few,TRBV2,TRBD1,TRBJ2-2,TGTGCCAGCTCGGGACAGGGGGCAGACACCGGGGAGCTGTTTTTT,CASSGQGADTGELFF
-,TRBV28,-,TRBJ1-5,TGTGCCAGCAGACGTGGACAGTCTTATAGCAATCAGCCCCAGCATTTT,CASRRGQSYSNQPQHF
many,TRBV27,TRBD1,TRBJ1-2,TGTGCCAGCAGCCCAAATCCGGGGACAGGGGGCTACACCTTC,CASSPNPGTGGYTF
many,TRBV24-1,TRBD2,TRBJ2-2,TGTGCCGCCCGGGGGGGACCGTGGCTCAACGGGGAGCTGTTTTTT,CAARGGPWLNGELFF
-,TRBV30,TRBD1,TRBJ1-6,TGTGCCTGGAGTGTGGACAGGAATTCACCCCTCCACTTT,CAWSVDRNSPLHF
many,TRBV28,TRBD1,TRBJ1-5,TGTGCCAGCAGTTTGAAACGACAGGGGAATCAGCCCCAGCATTTT,CASSLKRQGNQPQHF
many,TRBV6-5,-,TRBJ1-1,TGTGCCAGCAGTTACATGGGGGGGCAGACTGAAGCTTTCTTT,CASSYMGGQTEAFF
many,TRBV20-1,-,TRBJ1-6,TGCAGTGCTAGAGGGGCGACAGAAAATTCACCCCTCCACTTT,CSARGATENSPLHF
-,TRBV12-3/TRBV12-4,-,TRBJ1-2,TGTGCCAGCAGTTTCGCCTGGGGGGTGGGGGAGGGCTACACCTTC,CASSFAWGVGEGYTF
many,TRBV29-1,-,TRBJ1-1,TGCAGCGTTGTTTCCGGGGCGAACACTGAAGCTTTCTTT,CSVVSGANTEAFF
many,TRBV12-3/TRBV12-4,TRBD2,TRBJ2-5,TGTGCCAGCACCTTGAGCGGGGGGGGTGAAGAGACCCAGTACTTC,CASTLSGGGEETQYF
many,TRBV29-1,-,TRBJ2-7,TGCAGCGTTGAAGAGGGCAGGGGCGCCTACGAGCAGTACTTC,CSVEEGRGAYEQYF
many,TRBV4-1,-,TRBJ2-2,TGCGCCAGCAGCCAAGAAAATCCAGCGGTCACCGGGGAGCTGTTTTTT,CASSQENPAVTGELFF
many,TRBV6-5,-,TRBJ1-2,TGTGCCAGCAGGCTCATGATTGGACAGTATGGCTACACCTTC,CASRLMIGQYGYTF
many,TRBV5-1,-,TRBJ2-7,TGCGCCAGCAGCGTAGCCGGGGAGGACTACGAGCAGTACTTC,CASSVAGEDYEQYF
few,TRBV12-3/TRBV12-4,-,TRBJ1-1,TGTGCCAGCAGATATGCCGGGACGAACACTGAAGCTTTCTTT,CASRYAGTNTEAFF
many,TRBV11-1,-,TRBJ2-5,TGTGCCAGCAGCGCTCAGGGTGGGATCGGCGAGACCCAGTACTTC,CASSAQGGIGETQYF